This entry lists 2 T cell receptor beta chains sequenced from one sample in a study of T cells after posttransplantation cyclophosphamide. The assay was immunoSEQ multiplex PCR, and TCRdb's table has in-frame clones only and misses some. The sample presents 2,000 to 3,000 clones, none singletons. Busulfan-fludarabine conditioning, marrow transplant, and cyclophosphamide on days +3 and +4 were administered. The material was PBMCs, obtained after an allogeneic stem cell transplant with post-transplant cyclophosphamide. These receptors all stem from a female patient between 55 and 75 years old who received an allogeneic stem cell transplant from an unrelated donor, was CMV-positive, and had acute GVHD only. Some T cells may be the graft donor's.

This clone was seen repeatedly, ten times or more. This chain links TRBV6-5 with TRBJ2-1; no clear D. This CDR3 has 11 residues. V lost 5 bases to trimming and J lost 6 bases, with 5 bases between them. CDR1 MNHEY and CDR2 SVGAGI come from the germline V gene. The CDR3 region has the DNA TGTGCCAGCAGTCGTTTCAATGAGCAGTTCTTC. Translated: CASSRFNEQFF.

In this sample, this clone turned up many times. The chain recombines TRBV6-5 with TRBJ1-6; TRBD1 matches at 7 bases. Trimming cost V 4 bases and J 7 bases; bases outside gene matches: 4. Germline CDR1 reads MNHEY; CDR2 reads SVGAGI. CDR3 length: 14 residues. Here the CDR3 reads CASSSGTANSPLHF. In nucleotides, the CDR3 is TGTGCCAGCAGTTCCGGGACAGCCAATTCACCCCTCCACTTT.